The 27 T cell receptor beta chains listed next were all sequenced from one sample in a study of blood T cell repertoires in COVID-19. Data came from immunoSEQ multiplex PCR; TCRdb stores just in-frame clones and leaves some out. The sample yields 300,000 to 400,000 clones, around 87% seen once. Material for sequencing was peripheral blood. These receptor sequences come from a woman between 50 and 59 years old who had recovered from COVID-19.

This chain connects TRBV19 to TRBJ2-7, with 12 bases matching TRBD1. Trimming removed 7 bases from V and 5 bases from J; junction bases left unmatched: 6. The CDR3 loop spans 14 amino acids. Germline CDR1 and CDR2: LNHDA and SQIVND (reference sequence). The CDR3: CASTAGTGGDEQYF. The CDR3 nucleotides are TGTGCCAGTACAGCGGGGACAGGGGGCGACGAGCAGTACTTC.

In this sample, this clone turned up a few times. The chain recombines TRBV6-2 or TRBV6-3 with TRBJ2-5, with a tentative D call TRBD2 (5 bases). Germline V gene sequence: CDR1 MNHEY, CDR2 SVGEGT. The V and J ends lost 2 bases and 7 bases respectively, with 14 bases between them. This CDR3 has 14 amino acids. The DNA for the CDR3 is TGTGCCAGCAGTTACGGTCAAAGAGGGAGGACCCAGTACTTC. Translating it yields CASSYGQRGRTQYF.

V is TRBV19 and J is TRBJ1-1, with D possibly being TRBD1 (5 bases). From germline, CDR1 is LNHDA and CDR2 SQIVND (reference sequence). Between the trimmed V and J ends, which lost 5 bases and 0 bases, there was a span of 7 bases. The CDR3 is 13 residues long. CDR3 in amino acids: CASSAGVNTEAFF. The CDR3 DNA is TGTGCCAGTAGTGCGGGGGTGAACACTGAAGCTTTCTTT.

The rearrangement links TRBV11-2 to TRBJ2-7; TRBD2 is a possible D gene (6 bases). The germline V and J ends were trimmed by 1 base and 3 bases, with 10 bases remaining between them. CDR1 and CDR2 from the germline V gene are SGHAT and FQNNGV. This CDR3 contains 14 residues. CDR3 protein: CASSLGVGGYEQYF. For the CDR3, the DNA is TGTGCCAGCAGCTTAGGGGTCGGGGGCTACGAGCAGTACTTC.

This rearrangement joins TRBV4-3 to TRBJ2-4; TRBD1 agrees at 10 bases. V shed 4 bases, J shed 3 bases, and the junction held 9 bases outside the gene matches. The germline CDR1 and CDR2 sequences are LGHNA and YSLEER. The CDR3 sequence is 17 residues long. The DNA of the CDR3 is TGCGCCAGCAGCCGGCGACAGGGGGCTTATGGCAAAAACATTCAGTACTTC. Encoded protein: CASSRRQGAYGKNIQYF.

This chain connects TRBV19 to TRBJ2-3, with a possible D match to TRBD1 (5 bases). The length of the CDR3 is 16 residues. Between the trimmed V and J ends, which lost 7 bases and 2 bases, there was a span of 19 bases. In germline, CDR1 is LNHDA, CDR2 SQIVND (reference sequence). The CDR3 region is CASNSRAGTPTDTQYF. CDR3 DNA: TGTGCCAGTAATTCCAGGGCCGGCACTCCCACAGATACGCAGTATTTT.

The V call is TRBV5-1, the J call TRBJ1-5; D possibly corresponds to TRBD1 (5 bases). The ends were cut back, 4 bases at V and 3 bases at J, with 11 bases in the middle. In germline, CDR1 is SGHRS, CDR2 YFSETQ. The CDR3 is made up of 14 amino acids. CDR3 sequence: CASSTGTLNQPQHF. The CDR3 bases are TGCGCCAGCAGCACCGGGACTCTCAATCAGCCCCAGCATTTT.

This clone was observed a few times. The gene calls are TRBV7-8 and TRBJ1-1; 7 bases agree with TRBD1. The CDR3 is 14 residues long. CDR1 and CDR2 from the germline V gene are SGHVS and FQNEAQ. V lost 0 bases and J lost 8; bases outside the gene matches: 6. DNA of the CDR3: TGTGCCAGCAGCTTAGCTTTAAGGGACAGAGAAGCTTTCTTT. Translation gives CASSLALRDREAFF.

The V call is TRBV27, the J call TRBJ2-7; TRBD1 aligns across 7 bases. Germline values: CDR1 MNHEY, CDR2 SMNVEV (reference sequence). CDR3 length: 14 amino acids. J gave up 2 bases and V 5 bases, and 6 bases lay outside the gene matches. The CDR3 DNA follows: TGTGCCAGCAGTCCCTCGACAGGGCCCTACGAGCAGTACTTC. This sequence encodes CASSPSTGPYEQYF.

This clone was counted a single time. The CDR3, as DNA: TGTGCCAGCAGCCAAGGCCGGTCGGTTTCGCCGGAGGGAACTGAAGCTTTCTTT. The encoded protein is CASSQGRSVSPEGTEAFF. The chain links TRBV4-2 to TRBJ1-1; D is unresolved. CDR3 size: 18 residues. Germline V gene lookup returns CDR1 LGHNA and CDR2 YNFKEQ. The ends were cut back, 1 base at V and 5 bases at J, with 23 bases in the middle.

This sequence joins TRBV19 and TRBJ1-1, with unresolved D. Looked up from germline, CDR1 is LNHDA and CDR2 is SQIVND (reference sequence). The CDR3 has 14 residues. V lost 1 base and J 1 base, leaving 7 bases between the germline ends. The CDR3 sequence: CASSIVAENTEAFF. In DNA, the CDR3 is TGTGCCAGTAGTATAGTAGCAGAGAACACTGAAGCTTTCTTT.

J is TRBJ2-1 and V is TRBV28, with D possibly being TRBD2 (5 bases). With 5 bases removed from V and 6 bases from J, the gap between germline ends came to 11 bases. CDR1 and CDR2 from the germline V gene are MDHEN and SYDVKM. The CDR3 runs 13 residues. CDR3 nucleotides: TGTGCCAGCAGTGCCGGGGTGGGCAATGAGCAGTTCTTC. It translates to CASSAGVGNEQFF.

The chain combines TRBV28 with TRBJ2-1; D not certain. The CDR3 consists of 14 residues. CDR1 and CDR2 from the germline V gene are MDHEN and SYDVKM. Deletions cut 7 bases from V and 6 bases from J, with 16 bases between. The chain's CDR3 is CASIRWSSSNEQFF. CDR3 bases: TGTGCCAGCATTCGATGGAGCTCATCCAATGAGCAGTTCTTC.

This clone was found a few times. V and J are TRBV7-2 and TRBJ2-4, with D tentatively TRBD2 (5 bases). V lost 0 bases and J 2 bases, leaving 17 bases between the germline ends. Germline V gene data show CDR1 as SGHTA and CDR2 as FQGNSA. This CDR3 comprises 18 residues. CDR3 loop: CASSLASDFGPTKNIQYF. Here the CDR3 DNA reads TGTGCCAGCAGCTTAGCTAGCGATTTCGGGCCGACCAAAAACATTCAGTACTTC.

This clone has a handful of counts. The chain uses TRBV10-3 and TRBJ1-3, with TRBD1 identical over 8 bases. The CDR3 is made up of 15 amino acids. Germline CDR1 reads ENHRY; CDR2 reads SYGVKD. The V gene end was trimmed by 7 bases and the J gene end by 3 bases; junction bases not matched to a gene: 8. The CDR3 region is CAIKIGQGGGNTIYF. CDR3 DNA: TGTGCCATCAAGATCGGACAGGGAGGTGGAAACACCATATATTTT.

This clone came up a few times. The V gene is TRBV11-1, the J gene TRBJ2-3; TRBD1 matches 9 bases. The V gene's germline CDR1 is SGHAT and CDR2 FQDESV (reference sequence). This CDR3 spans 16 amino acids. V lost 1 base to trimming and J lost 2 bases; unmatched junction nucleotides: 4. The CDR3 sequence is CASSLVTGGYTDTQYF. Written as DNA, the CDR3 is TGTGCCAGCAGCTTAGTTACAGGGGGCTACACAGATACGCAGTATTTT.

This clone came up once. This chain joins TRBV18 and TRBJ1-6, with 10 bases aligning to TRBD1. The germline V gene has CDR1 KGHSH and CDR2 LQKENI. There are 14 residues in the CDR3. The V and J ends lost 4 bases and 10 bases, in that order; junction bases with no gene match: 4. Here the CDR3 reads CASSLDRGNSPLHF. The CDR3 DNA follows: TGTGCCAGCTCACTGGACAGGGGGAACTCACCCCTCCACTTT.

The chain couples TRBV11-2 to TRBJ2-2, with TRBD1 identical over 11 bases. Germline V gene lookup returns CDR1 SGHAT and CDR2 FQNNGV. With V trimmed by 11 bases and J by 5 bases, 7 bases remained unmatched. There are 14 residues in the CDR3. CDR3 in DNA: TGTGCCTCCAAGGACAGGGGGCAGACCGGGGAGCTGTTTTTT. This codes for CASKDRGQTGELFF.

The rearrangement links TRBV9 to TRBJ2-1; possibly TRBD2 for D (5 bases). Germline values: CDR1 SGDLS, CDR2 YYNGEE. The CDR3 contains 12 residues. V lost 3 bases to trimming and J lost 9 bases, with 10 bases between them. The CDR3, as DNA: TGTGCCAGCAGCGCGCCGAGGGTTGAGCAGTTCTTC. Encoded protein: CASSAPRVEQFF.

The chain links TRBV7-8 to TRBJ2-1; TRBD1 aligns across 7 bases. The CDR3 spans 14 residues. With V trimmed by 5 bases and J by 7 bases, 8 bases remained unmatched. Per the germline V gene, CDR1 is SGHVS and CDR2 is FQNEAQ. CDR3 coding DNA: TGTGCCAGCAGCAGGGCGACAGGGATAAATGAGCAGTTCTTC. Encoded protein: CASSRATGINEQFF.

V usage is TRBV2 and J usage is TRBJ2-5; 9 nucleotides align to TRBD2. The junction had 9 bases not matched to a gene; V was cut back by 7 bases and J by 3 bases. The CDR3 has 15 amino acids. From germline, CDR1 is SNHLY and CDR2 FYNNEI. The DNA of the CDR3 is TGTGCCAGCAAGGAGAGGGCGGGAGGGAAAGAGACCCAGTACTTC. This translates into CASKERAGGKETQYF.

This clone came up once. The genes are TRBV28 and TRBJ2-1; possibly TRBD2 for D (6 bases). V dropped 5 bases and J dropped 10 bases, with 21 bases sitting between them. Germline-derived CDR1 and CDR2 are MDHEN and SYDVKM. This CDR3 contains 15 residues. This CDR3 is CASSKGIGGRAEQFF. The CDR3 region has the DNA TGTGCCAGCAGTAAAGGTATCGGGGGACGCGCCGAGCAGTTCTTC.

The DNA for the CDR3 is TGTGCCATCAGTGAGTCGCTATCGGGGGGCACGGAGACCCAGTACTTC. This encodes CAISESLSGGTETQYF. The chain carries TRBV10-3 and TRBJ2-5; maybe TRBD2 (7 bases). Germline assignment: CDR1 ENHRY and CDR2 SYGVKD. CDR3 length: 16 residues. V shed 0 bases and J shed 5 bases, with 16 bases lying between them.

This clone appeared a single time. This chain connects TRBV5-1 to TRBJ1-4; D uncertain. The ends were cut back, 1 base at V and 5 bases at J, with 6 bases in the middle. The CDR3 is 13 amino acids. Germline-derived CDR1 and CDR2 are SGHRS and YFSETQ. CDR3 amino acids: CASSLIQNEKLFF. The CDR3 bases are TGCGCCAGCAGCTTGATCCAGAATGAAAAACTGTTTTTT.

This sequence joins TRBV4-1 and TRBJ2-1; 7 bases are a match to TRBD2. The junction had 6 bases not matched to a gene; V was cut back by 2 bases and J by 2 bases. The germline V gene has CDR1 MGHRA and CDR2 YSYEKL. CDR3 length equals 16 residues. The CDR3 reads CASSQLGGGTYNEQFF. DNA for the CDR3: TGCGCCAGCAGCCAACTGGGGGGGGGTACCTACAATGAGCAGTTCTTC.

This clone was observed a few times. V gene TRBV5-1 combines with J gene TRBJ2-7; 7 bases are shared with TRBD1. V shed 4 bases and J 3 bases; nucleotides not matched to a gene: 10. CDR1 and CDR2 (germline): SGHRS, YFSETQ. This CDR3 contains 15 residues. DNA for the CDR3: TGCGCCAGCAGCGCTCGACAGGGACCCCGCTACGAGCAGTACTTC. Translating it yields CASSARQGPRYEQYF.

The CDR3 coding sequence is TGCAGTGCTAGAGCTGCCTACGAGCAGTACTTC. It encodes CSARAAYEQYF. This rearrangement joins TRBV20-1 to TRBJ2-7; no clear D gene. The germline V gene has CDR1 DFQATT and CDR2 SNEGSKA (reference sequence). CDR3 length equals 11 residues. Trimming pared 1 base from V and 2 bases from J, leaving 3 bases between.